These 11 T cell receptor beta chains were all obtained from the same sample, sequenced in a study of early T cells in non-severe SARS-CoV-2 infection. TCRdb used MiXCR to reprocess the 5' RACE reads, holding one entry per CDR3 protein. This table has more than 80,000 distinct CDR3 sequences, roughly 13% appearing once. Sequencing was done on a sample of whole blood. Receptor source: an adult who was a healthcare worker with PCR-confirmed SARS-CoV-2 infection or an uninfected control (not recorded which).

The chain combines TRBV2 with TRBJ1-2; D not certain. The CDR3 loop spans 15 amino acids. With 7 bases removed from V and 0 bases from J, the gap between germline ends came to 15 bases. Germline V gene sequence: CDR1 SNHLY, CDR2 FYNNEI. The CDR3 loop reads CASTDQAGPNYGYTF. CDR3 nucleotides: TGTGCCAGCACTGACCAGGCGGGCCCTAACTATGGCTACACCTTC.

This clonotype was picked up a small number of times. The chain couples TRBV28 to TRBJ1-5; D might be TRBD1 (6 bases). CDR1 and CDR2 from the germline V gene are MDHEN and SYDVKM. The CDR3 is 12 residues long. V was shortened by 6 bases and J by 6 bases, with 9 bases between the two germline ends. This CDR3 reads CASRGGPQPQHF. CDR3 coding DNA: TGTGCCAGCAGGGGGGGCCCTCAGCCCCAGCATTTT.

This rearrangement joins TRBV30 to TRBJ2-1, with D unresolved. The germline V gene has CDR1 GTSNPN and CDR2 SVGIG (reference sequence). The CDR3 is 13 residues long. The V and J ends lost 3 bases and 7 bases respectively, with 13 bases between them. CDR3 sequence: CAWSGNMGNEQFF. CDR3 DNA: TGTGCCTGGAGCGGAAACATGGGAAATGAGCAGTTCTTC.

This clonotype was counted ten times or more. This sequence joins TRBV19 and TRBJ2-5, with 9 bases identical to TRBD2. Losses at the gene ends were 6 bases for V and 3 bases for J; bases not matched to a gene: 5. This CDR3 has 14 amino acids. The germline V gene has CDR1 LNHDA and CDR2 SQIVND (reference sequence). The chain's CDR3 is CASRRSGGKETQYF. The CDR3 DNA reads as TGTGCCAGTAGACGTAGCGGGGGAAAAGAGACCCAGTACTTC.

CDR3 in DNA: TGTGCCAGCAGCTCCCTCCCCGCGACGGTATATGAGCAGTTCTTC. Protein: CASSSLPATVYEQFF. This chain links TRBV11-2 with TRBJ2-1; D unclear. The CDR3 is 15 amino acids. The germline V gene encodes CDR1 SGHAT and CDR2 FQNNGV. V shed 4 bases and J shed 8 bases, with 18 bases lying between them.

The gene calls are TRBV20-1 and TRBJ2-7; 12 nucleotides align to TRBD2. There are 14 residues in the CDR3. Germline trimming cut 5 bases from V and 2 bases from J; bases unmatched to any gene: 4. CDR1 and CDR2 from the germline V gene are DFQATT and SNEGSKA (reference sequence). The CDR3 region has the DNA TGCAGTGCTTCCCTAGCGGGGGGGGCCTACGAGCAGTACTTC. Translated: CSASLAGGAYEQYF.

The chain links TRBV7-6 to TRBJ2-2, with no clear D. The ends were cut back, 5 bases at V and 1 base at J, with 8 bases in the middle. The germline gives CDR1 SGHVS, CDR2 FNYEAQ. The CDR3 has 14 residues. This CDR3 is CASSIHRNTGELFF. Written as DNA, the CDR3 is TGTGCCAGCAGCATACACCGGAACACCGGGGAGCTGTTTTTT.

In its sample, this clonotype was seen many times. The CDR3: CASSEWRGAYNEQFF. As DNA, the CDR3 is TGCGCCAGCAGTGAGTGGCGGGGGGCCTACAATGAGCAGTTCTTC. This chain joins TRBV10-2 and TRBJ2-1; 8 bases fit TRBD2. The germline V gene encodes CDR1 WSHSY and CDR2 SAAADI. V shed 1 base, J shed 2 bases, and the junction held 1 base outside the gene matches. This CDR3 comprises 15 residues.

This clonotype showed up many times. The J gene is TRBJ1-2, the V gene TRBV5-4; a possible D gene is TRBD1 (5 bases). Looked up from germline, CDR1 is SGHNT and CDR2 is YYREEE (reference sequence). V lost 2 bases, J lost 10 bases, and 15 bases lay in between. This CDR3 has 13 amino acids. In DNA form, the CDR3 reads TGTGCCAGCAGCTTTGTCCAGGGAGCATTCTACACCTTC. It codes for CASSFVQGAFYTF.

This clonotype has ten or more counts. The CDR3: CASSYDPGDRKNYGYTF. In DNA, the CDR3 is TGTGCCAGCAGTTACGATCCAGGAGACAGAAAAAACTATGGCTACACCTTC. The rearrangement uses TRBV6-5 and TRBJ1-2; perhaps TRBD1 as D (5 bases). The CDR3 consists of 17 residues. With 2 bases removed from V and 2 bases from J, the gap between germline ends came to 18 bases. Germline V gene sequence: CDR1 MNHEY, CDR2 SVGAGI.

This sequence joins TRBV7-6 and TRBJ1-2, with 9 bases fitting TRBD1. Looked up from germline, CDR1 is SGHVS and CDR2 is FNYEAQ. The junction had 4 bases not matched to a gene; V was cut back by 5 bases and J by 6 bases. The length of the CDR3 is 13 residues. CDR3 DNA sequence: TGTGCCAGCAGCCAAACAGGGGGCGATGGCTACACCTTC. Translated, it gives CASSQTGGDGYTF. Looking up the rest from reference TRBV7-6 and TRBJ1-2 gives the full variable domain: GAGVSQSPRYKVTKRGQDVALRCDPISGHVSLYWYRQALGQGPEFLTYFNYEAQQDKSGLPNDRFSAERPEGSISTLTIQRTEQRDSAMYRCASSQTGGDGYTFGSGTRLTVV.